The clone carrying this T cell receptor beta chain has just a few counts. The sample belongs to a study of T cells in Graves' hyperthyroidism and ophthalmopathy. CDR3 length equals 14 residues. Trimming stripped 1 base from V and 6 bases from J, with 13 bases between. Germline-derived CDR1 and CDR2 are SGHTS and YDEGEE. Regions amplified from RNA transcripts were the TCR beta CDR3 regions. Carried out on the TCR CDR3, a first-round RT-PCR used the HTBI primer set. TCRdb reprocessed the multiplex PCR reads with MiXCR, giving one entry per CDR3 protein. The repertoire holds 650,000 to 850,000 distinct CDR3 sequences, with around 20% as singletons.

The TCR was taken from a woman aged 50 to 65 with Graves' hyperthyroidism that later progressed to Graves' ophthalmopathy. The genes are TRBV5-8 and TRBJ1-2; D is unclear. The specimen sequenced was blood. The CDR3 region is CASSLLRGFDGYTF. The CDR3 nucleotides are TGTGCCAGCAGCTTGCTTCGGGGATTTGATGGCTACACCTTC.